These T cell receptor beta chains were read from a single sample in a study of blood T cells in healthy people across ages. From the 5' RACE reads, TCRdb called clonotypes with MiXCR, one entry per CDR3 protein. Altogether 800,000 to 950,000 distinct CDR3 sequences are present, around 36% being singletons, with the ten largest covering around 13%. What was sequenced was blood. The origin of the receptors is a young man in good health. CDR3s include the opening cysteine and the closing phenylalanine or tryptophan. The order of the fields is J gene, V gene, clone size, D gene, CDR3 protein, CDR3 DNA. A D gene is named only where the DNA matches it firmly. A row's size may be missing; if present it is once, few, many or a size class.

>TRBJ1-3|TRBV7-8|few|NA
CASSWRAVSGNTIYF
TGTGCCAGCAGCTGGAGGGCCGTCTCTGGAAACACCATATATTTT
>TRBJ2-1|TRBV20-1|few|NA
CSASVGNEQFF
TGCAGTGCTAGTGTCGGCAATGAGCAGTTCTTC
>TRBJ1-2|TRBV14|NA|NA
CASSQDRIGGYGYTF
TGTGCCAGCAGCCAAGATCGTATCGGGGGCTATGGCTACACCTTC
>TRBJ2-5|TRBV20-1|many|TRBD1
CSAPFGTAQETQYF
TGCAGTGCTCCCTTCGGGACAGCTCAAGAGACCCAGTACTTC
>TRBJ1-5|TRBV6-6|NA|TRBD1
CASSYRQGPSNQPQHF
TGTGCCAGCAGTTACCGACAGGGCCCTAGCAATCAGCCCCAGCATTTT
>TRBJ1-2|TRBV4-1|NA|NA
CASSQDFAVLNYGYTF
TGCGCCAGCAGCCAAGATTTTGCAGTCCTTAACTATGGCTACACCTTC
>TRBJ2-1|TRBV20-1|NA|TRBD2
CSAMTSGGKPYNEQFF
TGCAGTGCTATGACTAGCGGGGGAAAACCTTACAATGAGCAGTTCTTC
>TRBJ2-2|TRBV4-3|NA|NA
CASSQDVTGELFF
TGCGCCAGCAGCCAAGACGTGACCGGGGAGCTGTTTTTT
>TRBJ2-3|TRBV27|NA|NA
CASSTQDPSTDTQYF
TGTGCCAGCAGTACCCAGGACCCCAGCACAGATACGCAGTATTTT
>TRBJ1-6|TRBV5-1|many|NA
CASSPGHQNSPLHF
TGCGCCAGCAGCCCGGGACACCAGAATTCACCCCTCCACTTT
>TRBJ2-5|TRBV29-1|few|NA
CSVLPVRGTGQETQYF
TGCAGCGTTTTGCCCGTCAGGGGAACGGGCCAAGAGACCCAGTACTTC
>TRBJ2-1|TRBV6-2/TRBV6-3|few|NA
CASSYEGAGRNEQFF
TGTGCCAGCAGTTACGAAGGGGCAGGACGAAATGAGCAGTTCTTC
>TRBJ1-1|TRBV5-5|NA|NA
CASSLERLAFF
TGTGCCAGCAGCTTGGAAAGGCTGGCTTTCTTT
>TRBJ2-1|TRBV6-1|few|NA
CASSEARENEQFF
TGTGCCAGCAGTGAAGCAAGGGAAAATGAGCAGTTCTTC
>TRBJ2-4|TRBV12-3/TRBV12-4|NA|NA
CASSLGQFGEQYF
TGTGCCAGCAGTTTGGGTCAGTTCGGTGAGCAGTACTTC
>TRBJ2-7|TRBV5-1|few|TRBD1
CASSPQSGQGVSGEQYF
TGCGCCAGCAGCCCCCAGTCTGGACAGGGAGTTTCAGGCGAGCAGTACTTC
>TRBJ2-3|TRBV20-1|NA|NA
CGARGGASDYTDTQYF
TGCGGTGCTAGAGGAGGTGCTAGCGACTACACAGATACGCAGTATTTT
>TRBJ1-1|TRBV27|few|NA
CASSLSGGRVGTEAFF
TGTGCCAGCAGTTTATCCGGGGGGCGTGTGGGGACTGAAGCTTTCTTT
>TRBJ1-5|TRBV20-1|many|TRBD1
CSARWDRGGNQPQHF
TGCAGTGCTAGGTGGGACAGGGGAGGAAATCAGCCCCAGCATTTT
>TRBJ2-7|TRBV12-3/TRBV12-4|many|TRBD1
CASSFGQGVAYEQYF
TGTGCCAGCAGTTTTGGGCAGGGGGTAGCCTACGAGCAGTACTTC
>TRBJ2-3|TRBV6-1|NA|TRBD2
CASSDLTSGGTDTQYF
TGTGCCAGCAGTGACCTTACTAGCGGGGGTACAGATACGCAGTATTTT
>TRBJ1-2|TRBV20-1|few|NA
CFYNTQGTHYGYTF
TGCTTCTACAACACGCAGGGCACCCACTATGGCTACACCTTC
>TRBJ1-4|TRBV12-3/TRBV12-4|many|NA
CASSPGGGEKLFF
TGTGCCAGCAGTCCCGGCGGTGGTGAAAAACTGTTTTTT
>TRBJ1-5|TRBV6-1|few|NA
CASSDWSVVQPQHF
TGTGCCAGCAGTGATTGGTCCGTTGTTCAGCCCCAGCATTTT
>TRBJ2-7|TRBV27|NA|TRBD2
CASRLSGLRRGGDQYF
TGTGCCAGCAGGTTATCGGGGTTGCGGCGGGGGGGCGATCAGTACTTC
>TRBJ1-2|TRBV7-2|few|TRBD1
CASSLGSQGESANYGYTF
TGTGCCAGCAGCTTAGGTTCGCAGGGGGAGTCAGCTAACTATGGCTACACCTTC
>TRBJ2-1|TRBV7-9|few|NA
CASSFEREQFF
TGTGCCAGCAGCTTTGAAAGGGAGCAGTTCTTC
>TRBJ2-7|TRBV12-3/TRBV12-4|many|TRBD2
CASSPGLAGDEQYF
TGTGCCAGCAGTCCGGGACTAGCGGGGGACGAGCAGTACTTC
>TRBJ1-3|TRBV18|NA|NA
CASYQSSGNTIYF
TGTGCCAGCTACCAGAGCTCTGGAAACACCATATATTTT
>TRBJ2-1|TRBV7-2|few|NA
CASSPGAGSEQFF
TGTGCCAGCAGCCCCGGGGCGGGGAGTGAGCAGTTCTTC
>TRBJ2-7|TRBV10-3|many|NA
CAISPQWGSYEQYF
TGTGCCATCAGTCCACAGTGGGGTTCATACGAGCAGTACTTC
>TRBJ2-7|TRBV12-3/TRBV12-4|NA|TRBD1
CASSLGVRGQPYNEQYF
TGTGCCAGCAGTTTAGGGGTTAGGGGACAGCCCTACAATGAGCAGTACTTC
>TRBJ1-1|TRBV12-3/TRBV12-4|NA|NA
CASSLWEVVEAFF
TGTGCCAGCAGTTTATGGGAGGTGGTTGAAGCTTTCTTT
>TRBJ2-3|TRBV20-1|NA|TRBD2
CSARDPAGGDTGTQYF
TGCAGTGCTAGAGATCCTGCGGGGGGGGACACAGGTACGCAGTATTTT
>TRBJ2-1|TRBV4-2|few|NA
CASSQGVLGTQNEQFF
TGTGCCAGCAGCCAAGGGGTTTTGGGGACCCAGAATGAGCAGTTCTTC
>TRBJ1-1|TRBV15|NA|NA
CATRGGARTEAFF
TGTGCCACCCGAGGAGGGGCGCGAACTGAAGCTTTCTTT
>TRBJ2-1|TRBV21-1|many|NA
CASSALGGWQVHYNEQFF
TGTGCCAGCAGCGCCCTAGGGGGGTGGCAGGTCCATTACAATGAGCAGTTCTTC
>TRBJ1-2|TRBV2|many|NA
CASKGRVYGYTF
TGTGCCAGCAAGGGGAGAGTCTATGGCTACACCTTC
>TRBJ1-2|TRBV11-2|NA|NA
CASSLGGQGSGGYTF
TGTGCCAGCAGCTTGGGTGGGCAGGGTAGTGGTGGCTACACCTTC
>TRBJ2-2|TRBV20-1|NA|NA
CSARDTDTGELFF
TGCAGTGCGAGGGACACAGACACCGGGGAGCTGTTTTTT
>TRBJ1-5|TRBV12-3/TRBV12-4|few|TRBD1
CASSTGQGPNQPQHF
TGTGCCAGCAGTACAGGACAGGGGCCTAATCAGCCCCAGCATTTT
>TRBJ2-5|TRBV6-5|many|NA
CASRRPSQETQYF
TGTGCCAGCAGACGACCGAGTCAAGAGACCCAGTACTTC